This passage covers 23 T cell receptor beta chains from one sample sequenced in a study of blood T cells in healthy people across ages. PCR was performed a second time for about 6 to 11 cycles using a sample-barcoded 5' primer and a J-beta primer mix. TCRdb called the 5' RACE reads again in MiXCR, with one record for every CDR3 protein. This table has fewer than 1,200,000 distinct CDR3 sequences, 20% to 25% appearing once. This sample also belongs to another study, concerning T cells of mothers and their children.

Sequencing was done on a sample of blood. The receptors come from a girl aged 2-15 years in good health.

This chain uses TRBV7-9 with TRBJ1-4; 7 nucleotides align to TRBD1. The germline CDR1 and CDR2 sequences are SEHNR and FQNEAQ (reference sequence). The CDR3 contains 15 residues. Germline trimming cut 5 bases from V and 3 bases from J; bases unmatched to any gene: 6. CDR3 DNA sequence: TGTGCCAGCAGCACTAACAGGGGTCCTAATGAAAAACTGTTTTTT. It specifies CASSTNRGPNEKLFF.

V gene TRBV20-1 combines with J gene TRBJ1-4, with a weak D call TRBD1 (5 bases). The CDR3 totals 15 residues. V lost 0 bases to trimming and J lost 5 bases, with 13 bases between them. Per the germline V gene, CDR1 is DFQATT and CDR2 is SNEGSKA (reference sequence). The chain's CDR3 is CSARDFGAGNEKLFF. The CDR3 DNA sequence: TGCAGTGCTAGAGATTTTGGGGCGGGGAATGAAAAACTGTTTTTT.

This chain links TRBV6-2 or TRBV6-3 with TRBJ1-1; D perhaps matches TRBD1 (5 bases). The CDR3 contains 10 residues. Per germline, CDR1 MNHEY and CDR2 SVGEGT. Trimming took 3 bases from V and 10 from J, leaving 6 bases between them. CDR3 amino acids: CASSYGGAFF. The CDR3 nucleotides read TGTGCCAGCAGTTATGGGGGAGCTTTCTTT.

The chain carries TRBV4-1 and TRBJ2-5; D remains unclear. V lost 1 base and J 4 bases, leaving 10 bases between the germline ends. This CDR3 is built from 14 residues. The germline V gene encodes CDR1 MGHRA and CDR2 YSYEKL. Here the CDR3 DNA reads TGCGCCAGCAGCCAAGTAGTTAGAACAGAGACCCAGTACTTC. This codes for CASSQVVRTETQYF.

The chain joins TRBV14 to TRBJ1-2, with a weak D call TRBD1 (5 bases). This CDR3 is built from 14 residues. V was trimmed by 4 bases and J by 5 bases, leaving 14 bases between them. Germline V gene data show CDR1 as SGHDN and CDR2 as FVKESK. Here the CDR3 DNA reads TGTGCCAGCAGCCCCTCCGGAGGGGTGTATGGCTACACCTTC. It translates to CASSPSGGVYGYTF.

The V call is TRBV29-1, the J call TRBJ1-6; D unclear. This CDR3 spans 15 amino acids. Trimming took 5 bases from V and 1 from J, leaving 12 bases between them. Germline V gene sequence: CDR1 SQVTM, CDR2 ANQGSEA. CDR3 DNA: TGCAGCGTTCACTGGGCCGCTTCCTATAATTCACCCCTCCACTTT. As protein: CSVHWAASYNSPLHF.

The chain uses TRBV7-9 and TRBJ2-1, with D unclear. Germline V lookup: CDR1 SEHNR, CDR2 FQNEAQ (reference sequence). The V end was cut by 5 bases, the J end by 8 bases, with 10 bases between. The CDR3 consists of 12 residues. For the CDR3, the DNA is TGTGCCAGCAGCCAAGACCGTCATGAGCAGTTCTTC. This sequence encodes CASSQDRHEQFF.

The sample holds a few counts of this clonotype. DNA for the CDR3: TGTGCCAGCAGTGGGCAGGCTAGCGGAGGTTACGAGCAGTACTTC. Amino acid sequence: CASSGQASGGYEQYF. V is TRBV28 and J is TRBJ2-7; 7 nucleotides match TRBD2. J was trimmed by 4 bases and V by 5 bases; bases with no gene match: 11. The CDR3 is made up of 15 amino acids. Germline V lookup: CDR1 MDHEN, CDR2 SYDVKM.

In DNA, the CDR3 is TGCGCCAGCAGCCAAGATCAAGTAGGGGGGACCCTTCCAAACAATGAGCAGTTCTTC. Amino acids: CASSQDQVGGTLPNNEQFF. V usage is TRBV4-3 and J usage is TRBJ2-5, with D possibly called TRBD1 or TRBD2 (6 bases each). The last part of the DNA fits TRBJ2-1 better; the J call may be wrong. Germline V CDR1 and CDR2: LGHNA, YSLEER. This CDR3 region has 19 residues.

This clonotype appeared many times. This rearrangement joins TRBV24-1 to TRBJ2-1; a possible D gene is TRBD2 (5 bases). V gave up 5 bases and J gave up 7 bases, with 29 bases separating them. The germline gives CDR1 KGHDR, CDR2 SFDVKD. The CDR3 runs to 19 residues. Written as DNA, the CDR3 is TGTGCCACCAGTGTAGGGATAGGTACGGGAACCCCCCGTCGAAATGAGCAGTTCTTC. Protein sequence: CATSVGIGTGTPRRNEQFF.

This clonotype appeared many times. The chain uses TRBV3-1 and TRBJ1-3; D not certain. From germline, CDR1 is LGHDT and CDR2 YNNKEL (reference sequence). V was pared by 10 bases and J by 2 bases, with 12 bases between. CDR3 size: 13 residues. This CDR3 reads CATTDLPGNTIYF. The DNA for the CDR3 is TGTGCCACTACCGACTTACCTGGAAACACCATATATTTT.

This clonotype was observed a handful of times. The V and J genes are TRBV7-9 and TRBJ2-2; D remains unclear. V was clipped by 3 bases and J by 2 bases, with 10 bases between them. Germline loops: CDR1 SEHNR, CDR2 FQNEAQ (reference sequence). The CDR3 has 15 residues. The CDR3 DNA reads TGTGCCAGCAGCTTGGAGAACACAAACACCGGGGAGCTGTTTTTT. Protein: CASSLENTNTGELFF.

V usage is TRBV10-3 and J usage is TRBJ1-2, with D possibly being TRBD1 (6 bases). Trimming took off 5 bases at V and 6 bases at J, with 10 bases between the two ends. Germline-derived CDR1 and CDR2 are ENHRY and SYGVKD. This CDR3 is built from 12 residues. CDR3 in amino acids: CAISNREDGYTF. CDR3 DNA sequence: TGTGCCATCAGTAACAGGGAGGATGGCTACACCTTC.

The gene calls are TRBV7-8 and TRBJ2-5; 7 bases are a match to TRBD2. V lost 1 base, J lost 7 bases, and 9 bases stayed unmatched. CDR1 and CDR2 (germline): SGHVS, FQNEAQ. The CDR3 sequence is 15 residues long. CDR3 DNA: TGTGCCAGCAGCTTAGAGTATCGAGCGGGGAGGACCCAGTACTTC. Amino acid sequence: CASSLEYRAGRTQYF.

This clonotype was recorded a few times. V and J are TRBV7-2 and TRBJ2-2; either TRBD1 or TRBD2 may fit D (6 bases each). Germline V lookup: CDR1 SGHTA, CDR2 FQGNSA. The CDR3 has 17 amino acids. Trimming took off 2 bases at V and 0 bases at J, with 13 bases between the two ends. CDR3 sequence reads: CASSLPLGGPNTGELFF. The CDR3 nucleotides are TGTGCCAGCAGCTTACCTCTGGGGGGCCCGAACACCGGGGAGCTGTTTTTT.

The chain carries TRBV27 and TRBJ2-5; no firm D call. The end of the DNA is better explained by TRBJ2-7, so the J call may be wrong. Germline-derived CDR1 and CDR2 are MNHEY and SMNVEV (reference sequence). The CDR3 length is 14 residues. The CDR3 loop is CASSASQPSYEQYF. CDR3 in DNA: TGTGCCAGCAGTGCTTCACAACCCTCCTACGAGCAGTACTTC.

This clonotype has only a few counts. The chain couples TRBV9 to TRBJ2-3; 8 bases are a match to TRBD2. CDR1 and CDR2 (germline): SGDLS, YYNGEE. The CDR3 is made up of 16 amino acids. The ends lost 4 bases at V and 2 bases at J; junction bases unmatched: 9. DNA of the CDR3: TGTGCCAGCAGCAAACTAAGCGGGAGCGTCACAGATACGCAGTATTTT. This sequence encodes CASSKLSGSVTDTQYF.

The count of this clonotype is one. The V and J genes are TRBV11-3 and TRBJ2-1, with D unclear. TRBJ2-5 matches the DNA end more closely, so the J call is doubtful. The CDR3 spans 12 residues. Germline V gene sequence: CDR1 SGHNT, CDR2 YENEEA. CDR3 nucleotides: TGTGCCAGCAGACTTCTACAAGAGACCCAGTACTTC. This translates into CASRLLQETQYF.

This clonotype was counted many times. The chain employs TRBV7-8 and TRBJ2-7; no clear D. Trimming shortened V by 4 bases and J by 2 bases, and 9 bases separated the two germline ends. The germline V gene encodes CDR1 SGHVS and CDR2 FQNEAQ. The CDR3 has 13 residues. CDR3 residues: CASSSGPTYEQYF. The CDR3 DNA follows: TGTGCCAGCAGCTCCGGACCCACCTACGAGCAGTACTTC.

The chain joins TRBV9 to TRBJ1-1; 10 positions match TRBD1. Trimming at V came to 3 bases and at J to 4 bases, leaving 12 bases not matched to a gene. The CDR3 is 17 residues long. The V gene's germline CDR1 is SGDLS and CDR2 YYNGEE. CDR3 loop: CASSANPDRGRITEAFF. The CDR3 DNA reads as TGTGCCAGCAGCGCTAATCCCGACAGGGGGCGAATCACTGAAGCTTTCTTT.

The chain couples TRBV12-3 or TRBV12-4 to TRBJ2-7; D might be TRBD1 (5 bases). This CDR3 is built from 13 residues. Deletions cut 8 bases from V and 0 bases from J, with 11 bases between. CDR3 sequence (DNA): TGTGCCAGCGGAGACAGTACCTCCTACGAGCAGTACTTC. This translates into CASGDSTSYEQYF.

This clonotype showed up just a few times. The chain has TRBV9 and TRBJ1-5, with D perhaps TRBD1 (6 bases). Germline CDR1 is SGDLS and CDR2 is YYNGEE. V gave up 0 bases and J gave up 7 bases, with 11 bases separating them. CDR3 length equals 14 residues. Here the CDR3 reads CASSVAGARQPQHF. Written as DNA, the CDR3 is TGTGCCAGCAGCGTAGCGGGGGCAAGGCAGCCCCAGCATTTT.

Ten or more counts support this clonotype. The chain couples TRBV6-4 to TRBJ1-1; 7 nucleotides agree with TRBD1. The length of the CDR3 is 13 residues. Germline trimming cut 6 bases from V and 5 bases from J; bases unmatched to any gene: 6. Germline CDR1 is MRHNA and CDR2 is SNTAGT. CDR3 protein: CASSLGGITEAFF. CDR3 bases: TGTGCCAGCAGCCTAGGGGGCATTACTGAAGCTTTCTTT.